The clone carrying this T cell receptor (beta chain) occurred many times. This sample was taken from a study of human T cells and chemical hapten exposure. Stated time point: healthy volunteer bleed at 2 weeks. The study extracted total RNA from unfractionated whole blood. This CDR3 spans 17 amino acids. The germline V gene encodes CDR1 MGHRA and CDR2 YSYEKL. V lost 3 bases, J lost 0 bases, and 15 bases lay in between. TCRdb itself ran the RACE reads through MiXCR, one entry per CDR3 protein. In the table there are 45,000 or so distinct CDR3 sequences, roughly 4.2% of which are singletons. This sequence originates from a human donor in good health. Some clones in this sample may be carry-over from other donors' samples. This chain links TRBV4-1 with TRBJ1-5; D uncertain. Sequencing was performed on whole blood. The CDR3, as DNA: TGCGCCAGCAGCCAGACCAACACAGTGAATAGCAATCAGCCCCAGCATTTT. This encodes CASSQTNTVNSNQPQHF.